These 32 T cell receptor beta chains were sequenced from one sample in a study of blood T cell repertoires in COVID-19. Profiling relied on immunoSEQ multiplex PCR, and the TCRdb table lists in-frame clones only, not all of them. The sample shows over 30,000 clones, 80% to 90% of them seen only once. Sequences were obtained from peripheral blood. The origin of the receptors is a middle-aged man with acute or convalescent COVID-19.

CDR3 in DNA: TGTGCCAGCAGTTTATTCAGCGGGGGTTCTGAGCAGTTCTTC. Its protein product is CASSLFSGGSEQFF. The J gene is TRBJ2-1, the V gene TRBV28; 8 bases are shared with TRBD2. The CDR3 totals 14 residues. Germline CDR1 reads MDHEN; CDR2 reads SYDVKM. The junction had 5 bases not matched to a gene; V was cut back by 1 base and J by 9 bases.

This sequence joins TRBV10-1 and TRBJ2-2; a weak D match, TRBD2 (5 bases). V was trimmed by 3 bases and J by 4 bases, leaving 12 bases between them. Germline loops: CDR1 WNHNN, CDR2 SYGVQD (reference sequence). CDR3 size: 15 residues. CDR3 DNA sequence: TGCGCCAGCAGTGACCCCGGACTGACCACCGGGGAGCTGTTTTTT. Encoded protein: CASSDPGLTTGELFF.

V gene TRBV5-1 combines with J gene TRBJ2-7, with TRBD2 matching over 7 bases. The CDR3 extends over 13 amino acids. Germline values: CDR1 SGHRS, CDR2 YFSETQ. Germline trimming cut 4 bases from V and 7 bases from J; bases unmatched to any gene: 8. This chain's CDR3 is CASSEGSSGEQYF. The CDR3 coding sequence is TGCGCCAGCAGCGAAGGTTCTAGCGGTGAGCAGTACTTC.

This rearrangement joins TRBV28 to TRBJ2-2, with 7 positions matching TRBD1. The CDR3 is 16 residues long. CDR1 MDHEN and CDR2 SYDVKM come from the germline V gene. V lost 4 bases to trimming and J lost 1 base; unmatched junction nucleotides: 6. The CDR3 reads CASSSSWDRNTGELFF. CDR3 DNA: TGTGCCAGCAGTTCGTCCTGGGACAGGAACACCGGGGAGCTGTTTTTT.

This clone was detected only once. The rearrangement links TRBV6-1 to TRBJ1-2; no reliable D call. The V end lost 5 bases, the J end lost 4 bases, and 11 bases lay between the germline ends. CDR3 length: 13 amino acids. Germline values: CDR1 MNHNS, CDR2 SASEGT. The CDR3 here is CASSTRDFYGYTF. CDR3 DNA: TGTGCCAGCAGTACACGAGACTTCTATGGCTACACCTTC.

The rearrangement links TRBV5-1 to TRBJ2-7; perhaps TRBD1 as D (5 bases). The germline gives CDR1 SGHRS, CDR2 YFSETQ. The CDR3 is 13 residues long. V gave up 0 bases and J gave up 4 bases, with 8 bases separating them. The CDR3 region is CASSLGQIYEQYF. The CDR3 region has the DNA TGCGCCAGCAGCTTGGGACAGATTTACGAGCAGTACTTC. The whole variable domain, filled in from reference TRBV5-1 and TRBJ2-7, reads KAGVTQTPRYLIKTRGQQVTLSCSPISGHRSVSWYQQTPGQGLQFLFEYFSETQRNKGNFPGRFSGRQFSNSRSEMNVSTLELGDSALYLCASSLGQIYEQYFGPGTRLTVT.

The rearrangement links TRBV2 to TRBJ2-3; TRBD2 matches at 7 bases. V shed 3 bases and J 2 bases; nucleotides not matched to a gene: 14. The CDR3 is made up of 18 amino acids. The germline V gene encodes CDR1 SNHLY and CDR2 FYNNEI. The CDR3 coding sequence is TGTGCCAGCAGTGATGGACCCCCTTTAGCGGGTCCCACAGATACGCAGTATTTT. This gives the protein CASSDGPPLAGPTDTQYF.

The rearrangement joins TRBV6-5 to TRBJ1-1; D call uncertain. Germline V gene data show CDR1 as MNHEY and CDR2 as SVGAGI. This CDR3 spans 13 amino acids. Trimming left V 6 bases short and J 3 bases short, with 11 bases between. The CDR3 DNA is TGTGCCAGCAGGGTTCAGAGGGACACTGAAGCTTTCTTT. Its protein is CASRVQRDTEAFF.

The CDR3: CASALPGGYTF. DNA for the CDR3: TGTGCCAGCGCTTTACCGGGGGGCTACACCTTC. The gene calls are TRBV6-5 and TRBJ1-2; D remains unclear. The V gene lost 8 bases and the J gene lost 8 bases, with 12 bases spanning the gap. The CDR3 runs to 11 residues. Germline V lookup: CDR1 MNHEY, CDR2 SVGAGI.

The V call is TRBV9, the J call TRBJ1-3; D gene uncertain. V shed 4 bases and J shed 0 bases, with 11 bases lying between them. CDR1 SGDLS and CDR2 YYNGEE come from the germline V gene. The CDR3 spans 15 residues. The CDR3 sequence is CASSSDDHSGNTIYF. In DNA, the CDR3 is TGTGCCAGCAGCTCAGATGATCACTCTGGAAACACCATATATTTT.

The rearrangement links TRBV7-3 to TRBJ2-3; D possibly corresponds to TRBD2 (5 bases). V lost 5 bases and J lost 0, with 15 bases in between. The germline gives CDR1 SGHTA, CDR2 FQGTGA. The CDR3 spans 16 residues. The CDR3 reads CASSPMDFSSTDTQYF. CDR3 nucleotides: TGTGCCAGCAGCCCAATGGACTTTTCTAGCACAGATACGCAGTATTTT.

The genes are TRBV11-2 and TRBJ2-3, with TRBD2 matching 10 bases. The CDR3 sequence is 15 residues long. V trimming: 4 bases; J trimming: 3 bases; junction bases outside the gene matches: 4. Germline CDR1 reads SGHAT; CDR2 reads FQNNGV. This chain's CDR3 is CASSSLAGVTDTQYF. CDR3 nucleotide sequence: TGTGCCAGCAGCTCGCTAGCGGGAGTAACAGATACGCAGTATTTT.

J is TRBJ2-7 and V is TRBV27; D might be TRBD2 (6 bases). Germline V lookup: CDR1 MNHEY, CDR2 SMNVEV (reference sequence). V was trimmed by 6 bases and J by 6 bases, leaving 15 bases between them. This CDR3 has 13 residues. The CDR3 DNA reads TGTGCCAGCAGGACGGGGGTAGGAGGCGAGCAGTACTTC. It yields the protein CASRTGVGGEQYF.

V usage is TRBV28 and J usage is TRBJ2-1, with a weak D call TRBD2 (6 bases). The germline V gene encodes CDR1 MDHEN and CDR2 SYDVKM. The CDR3 has 16 residues. V was clipped by 2 bases and J by 7 bases, with 18 bases between them. The CDR3 sequence: CASSLEAGPSGNEQFF. CDR3 coding DNA: TGTGCCAGCAGTTTAGAGGCGGGGCCCTCGGGGAATGAGCAGTTCTTC.

This clone was observed once. The rearrangement joins TRBV30 to TRBJ2-1, with D possibly being TRBD1 (6 bases). The CDR3 has 16 residues. V was shortened by 2 bases and J by 0 bases, with 14 bases between the two germline ends. Germline lookup yields CDR1 GTSNPN and CDR2 SVGIG (reference sequence). The CDR3 loop is CAWSLRGLGSYNEQFF. The CDR3 nucleotides are TGTGCCTGGAGTCTTAGGGGGTTAGGCTCCTACAATGAGCAGTTCTTC. Complete variable domain (other parts from reference TRBV30 and TRBJ2-1): SQTIHQWPATLVQPVGSPLSLECTVEGTSNPNLYWYRQAAGRGLQLLFYSVGIGQISSEVPQNLSASRPQDRQFILSSKKLLLSDSGFYLCAWSLRGLGSYNEQFFGPGTRLTVL.

This rearrangement joins TRBV7-3 to TRBJ2-3; the match to TRBD2 covers 9 bases. This CDR3 contains 15 residues. Trimming took 3 bases from V and 4 from J; bases not matched to a gene: 5. Germline CDR1 reads SGHTA; CDR2 reads FQGTGA. The CDR3 nucleotides read TGTGCCAGCAGCTTCGGCGGGGGGGCATCAGATACGCAGTATTTT. It encodes CASSFGGGASDTQYF.

The chain has TRBV7-9 and TRBJ2-1, with 7 bases aligning to TRBD1. Germline CDR1 and CDR2: SEHNR and FQNEAQ (reference sequence). V shed 6 bases and J 11 bases; nucleotides not matched to a gene: 7. The CDR3 spans 12 residues. The CDR3 DNA reads TGTGCCAGCAGTCGTGACAGGGACCAGCAGTTCTTC. This encodes CASSRDRDQQFF.

The chain is built from TRBV28 and TRBJ1-2; 9 bases fit TRBD1. The CDR3 spans 17 residues. J lost 4 bases, V lost 3 bases, and 12 bases had no gene match. The germline gives CDR1 MDHEN, CDR2 SYDVKM. CDR3 loop: CASSLWDRVNLGYGYTF. In DNA, the CDR3 is TGTGCCAGCAGTTTGTGGGACAGGGTGAACTTGGGCTATGGCTACACCTTC.

V is TRBV19 and J is TRBJ1-1; perhaps TRBD1 as D (6 bases). The CDR3 length is 12 residues. The germline V and J ends were trimmed by 5 bases and 5 bases, with 9 bases remaining between them. CDR1 and CDR2 (germline): LNHDA, SQIVND (reference sequence). The CDR3 is CASSYRVTEAFF. CDR3 nucleotides: TGTGCCAGTAGTTACAGGGTTACTGAAGCTTTCTTT.

This clone appeared once. The J gene is TRBJ1-2, the V gene TRBV7-8; a weak D match, TRBD1 (5 bases). CDR1 and CDR2 (germline): SGHVS, FQNEAQ. The CDR3 length is 15 residues. V dropped 6 bases and J dropped 2 bases, with 16 bases sitting between them. The CDR3 bases are TGTGCCAGCAGGCCACAGCTGGGGGGAAACTATGGCTACACCTTC. Protein: CASRPQLGGNYGYTF.

J is TRBJ1-4 and V is TRBV18; D not resolved. Germline lookup yields CDR1 KGHSH and CDR2 LQKENI. There are 16 residues in the CDR3. V dropped 0 bases and J dropped 4 bases, with 12 bases sitting between them. This CDR3 is CASSPPRSSDNEKLFF. CDR3 bases: TGTGCCAGCTCACCACCGCGGTCAAGTGATAATGAAAAACTGTTTTTT.

The chain links TRBV19 to TRBJ1-6; 9 nucleotides match TRBD1. This CDR3 contains 14 residues. Trimming removed 5 bases from V and 9 bases from J; junction bases left unmatched: 5. Germline-derived CDR1 and CDR2 are LNHDA and SQIVND (reference sequence). Here the CDR3 reads CASSQDRGSSPLHF. In DNA form, the CDR3 reads TGTGCCAGTAGTCAGGACAGGGGAAGTTCACCCCTCCACTTT.

This chain joins TRBV27 and TRBJ2-7, with 8 nucleotides matching TRBD2. This CDR3 has 14 residues. Germline lookup yields CDR1 MNHEY and CDR2 SMNVEV (reference sequence). After removal of 2 bases from V and 2 bases from J, the junction contained 2 bases not matched to a gene. The CDR3 loop reads CASSLREGTYEQYF. The CDR3 nucleotides are TGTGCCAGCAGTTTACGGGAGGGGACCTACGAGCAGTACTTC.

CDR3 residues: CASRPTSGGDNEQFF. CDR3 DNA: TGTGCCAGCAGACCCACTAGCGGAGGAGACAATGAGCAGTTCTTC. The genes are TRBV7-9 and TRBJ2-1; 8 nucleotides agree with TRBD2. Trimming took 6 bases from V and 5 from J; bases not matched to a gene: 9. CDR1 is SEHNR, CDR2 FQNEAQ, per germline (reference sequence). The CDR3 sequence is 15 residues long.

V is TRBV12-3 or TRBV12-4 and J is TRBJ1-2; D not resolved. V lost 5 bases and J 2 bases, leaving 9 bases between the germline ends. The CDR3 is 13 amino acids. This CDR3 is CASSRTENYGYTF. CDR3 nucleotides: TGTGCCAGCAGTCGGACTGAAAACTATGGCTACACCTTC.

The chain is built from TRBV29-1 and TRBJ2-3; 9 bases align to TRBD1. V was clipped by 7 bases and J by 3 bases; unmatched bases: 14. This CDR3 is 16 amino acids long. Germline lookup yields CDR1 SQVTM and CDR2 ANQGSEA. In DNA, the CDR3 is TGCAGCGCCCCGGGGGTTGGGACAGGGAGAACAGATACGCAGTATTTT. Translating it yields CSAPGVGTGRTDTQYF.

This chain uses TRBV5-1 with TRBJ1-4, with 10 nucleotides matching TRBD1. The CDR3 is 17 amino acids. The germline V gene has CDR1 SGHRS and CDR2 YFSETQ. Trimming took 5 bases from V and 4 from J; bases not matched to a gene: 11. The CDR3 sequence: CASRAGDRGRLNEKLFF. The CDR3 region has the DNA TGCGCCAGCAGGGCCGGGGACAGGGGTAGACTTAATGAAAAACTGTTTTTT.

The genes are TRBV10-1 and TRBJ2-3; 8 bases line up with TRBD1. The CDR3 is 13 residues long. V lost 6 bases and J lost 3; bases outside the gene matches: 2. The V gene's germline CDR1 is WNHNN and CDR2 SYGVQD (reference sequence). This CDR3 reads CASSGQGTDTQYF. The CDR3 DNA reads as TGCGCCAGCAGCGGACAGGGAACAGATACGCAGTATTTT.

The V call is TRBV19, the J call TRBJ1-1; perhaps TRBD1 as D (6 bases). V lost 5 bases to trimming and J lost 3 bases, with 13 bases between them. Germline V gene data show CDR1 as LNHDA and CDR2 as SQIVND (reference sequence). The CDR3 is made up of 14 amino acids. CDR3 loop: CASSPAGVYTEAFF. CDR3 in DNA: TGTGCCAGTAGTCCAGCAGGGGTATACACTGAAGCTTTCTTT.

This clone appeared a single time. V gene TRBV20-1 combines with J gene TRBJ2-7, with D maybe TRBD1 (6 bases). Germline V gives CDR1 DFQATT, CDR2 SNEGSKA (reference sequence). V was trimmed by 3 bases and J by 7 bases, leaving 19 bases between them. The CDR3 is 14 residues long. The CDR3 DNA is TGCAGTGCTAGTGGACAGCCATCCGAATATGAGCAGTACTTC. Its protein product is CSASGQPSEYEQYF.

The chain recombines TRBV27 with TRBJ2-2; 9 nucleotides line up with TRBD1. The CDR3 sequence is 16 residues long. The ends lost 3 bases at V and 3 bases at J; junction bases unmatched: 5. Germline lookup yields CDR1 MNHEY and CDR2 SMNVEV (reference sequence). CDR3 in amino acids: CASSFRQGGDTGELFF. CDR3 bases: TGTGCCAGCAGTTTTAGACAGGGGGGGGACACCGGGGAGCTGTTTTTT.

The V call is TRBV19, the J call TRBJ2-2; D remains unclear. The CDR3 spans 15 residues. Germline V gene sequence: CDR1 LNHDA, CDR2 SQIVND (reference sequence). V was trimmed by 5 bases and J by 0 bases, leaving 10 bases between them. The CDR3 is CASSLIGANTGELFF. The CDR3 region has the DNA TGTGCCAGTAGTCTGATCGGAGCGAACACCGGGGAGCTGTTTTTT.